The source of this T cell receptor beta chain is a study of technical replicates of blood from a few donors. Here immunoSEQ multiplex PCR was the method, and the copy in TCRdb shows in-frame clones only, minus some. Of tens of thousands of clones listed, 85% to 95% were seen once; the top ten hold about 0.27%. Germline values: CDR1 MGHDK, CDR2 SYGVNS. J gave up 9 bases and V 0 bases, and 7 bases lay outside the gene matches. The CDR3 is made up of 15 amino acids. Sequencing input: T cells isolated from PBMCs. This rearrangement joins TRBV25-1 to TRBJ2-7; 11 nucleotides agree with TRBD1. The clonotype was recovered from a human donor in good health. The CDR3 here is CASSEYGQGAWPQYF. In DNA, the CDR3 is TGTGCCAGCAGTGAATACGGACAGGGGGCTTGGCCGCAGTACTTC.